The present TCR beta chain was sequenced within a study of spatial heterogeneity in lung cancer (dated by TCRdb to the late 2010s). Some background on the complete study: Samples were obtained from approximately 76 patients with early-stage, untreated non-small cell lung cancer from the lung TRACERx cohort. Follow-up PBMC samples were sequenced whenever available, with a median time to follow-up of 2 to 3 years after resection. More beta-chain than alpha-chain transcripts were consistently detected, likely reflecting higher beta-chain transcript abundance. In the raw uncorrected reads, each unique combination of TCR and UMI appeared on average more than ten times. TCR alpha and beta repertoires were quantitatively compared across multiple tumor regions, matched nontumor lung and blood in non-small cell lung cancer. TCR repertoire features were related to nonsynonymous mutation counts determined by whole-exome sequencing of tumor tissue. Both alpha and beta chains were TCR-sequenced in 220 or so tumor regions, around 64 matched nontumor lung samples and some 50 PBMC samples obtained at surgery.

Results and caveats for the whole study, not just this receptor: Ubiquitous expanded tumor TCRs were detected in blood more often at tumor resection than at routine follow-up. Only about 14 patients were included in comparisons of baseline and follow-up blood repertoires. Confirming at a functional level the hypothesis that regional TCRs recognize regional mutations was considered to require additional single-cell paired TCR alpha and beta sequencing.

Concerning this clonotype itself: Its target antigen remains unknown. Per-nucleotide qualities are absent, and no much larger clonotype sits a single base away.

The CDR3 starts with the cysteine, ends with the phenylalanine, and has 15 residues. Only CDR3 DNA remains: 45 bases, in frame from the first base. V lost 4 bases and J lost 4 bases; the stretch between them is 16 bases long. The germline V gene sets CDR1 to SGHRS and CDR2 to YFSETQ. The sample's time point, from its label and the paper: blood at routine non-recurrence follow-up after resection. For TCR sequencing, whole RNA was extracted from tumor and nontumor lung tissue, or from cryopreserved PBMC samples, and no cell sorting was done. A patient was chosen for TCR sequencing only when enough RNA was available from at least two tumor regions. The method was 5' RACE. TCRdb names NextSeq 500 as the instrument used. To allow correction of PCR and sequencing errors, the TCR library protocol tagged every TCR cDNA molecule with a unique molecular identifier. The authors' pipeline ran thus. Decombinator tools were used for TCR identification, UMI-based error correction and CDR3 extraction. Expanded TCRs were defined as those above a frequency of 2 per 1,000, corresponding to the top 1% of the tumor frequency distribution. Renyi diversity was computed with the R vegan package after each repertoire had been subsampled 100 times to 5,000 TCRs. To build CDR3 similarity networks, amino acid triplet string-kernel similarity was used, and CDR3s were connected when their pairwise similarity was above 0.82. Through fastp at Q25 and MiXCR, TCRdb rebuilt clones from the public reads, retaining in-frame beta chains. Each CDR3 protein appears once, grouped with its most common genes and DNA. These V and J calls rely on TCRdb rather than the paper's analysis. Present in this sample are about 52,000 distinct CDR3 sequences, roughly 8.1% of which were seen just once. Together, the top ten hold roughly 37% of the sample.

The chain employs TRBV5-1 and TRBJ2-3; the D gene cannot be named for sure. This receptor was obtained from a female donor with early-stage non-small cell lung cancer. The sequenced sample was PBMCs, obtained at follow-up. The CDR3 has the sequence CASSRPTAGADTQYF. Read as DNA, the sequence is TGCGCCAGCAGCCGGCCCACCGCCGGAGCAGATACGCAGTATTTT.